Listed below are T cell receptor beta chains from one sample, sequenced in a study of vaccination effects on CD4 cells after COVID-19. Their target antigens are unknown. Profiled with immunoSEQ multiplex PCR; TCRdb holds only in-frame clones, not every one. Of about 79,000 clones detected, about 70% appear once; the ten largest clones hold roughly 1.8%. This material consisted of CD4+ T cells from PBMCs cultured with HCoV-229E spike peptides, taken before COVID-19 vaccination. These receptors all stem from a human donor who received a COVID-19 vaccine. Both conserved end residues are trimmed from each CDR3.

ASRPGQGGEKLF,TRBV2,TRBJ1-4,12
ASSSCVGKANEKLF,TRBV7-3,TRBJ1-4,14
ASSLGQGARNSPLH,TRBV6-2/TRBV6-3,TRBJ1-6,14
ASKEPGAVGELF,TRBV2,TRBJ2-2,12
ASSPAGEYNEQF,TRBV7-2,TRBJ2-1,12
ATSDNQRGETQY,TRBV24-1,TRBJ2-5,12
ASSPLSLATDTQY,TRBV7-8,TRBJ2-3,13
ASSQVRDRGLNEQF,TRBV4-3,TRBJ2-1,14
ASSDKTPDTSNQPQH,TRBV6-4,TRBJ1-5,15
SASNARRVQETQY,TRBV20-1,TRBJ2-5,13
ASREGGAGFNSPLH,TRBV6-1,TRBJ1-6,14
AWSVQRRDRVQETQY,TRBV30,TRBJ2-5,15
ASSQQQARYGYT,TRBV14,TRBJ1-2,12
ASSLGPSTDTQY,TRBV7-3,TRBJ2-3,12
ASSYDRGSEGTQY,TRBV6-5,TRBJ2-3,13
ATSDARTGGDTQY,TRBV24-1,TRBJ2-3,13
ASSLDRGSDTQY,TRBV7-2,TRBJ2-3,12
ASSSDRGANYGYT,TRBV5-4,TRBJ1-2,13
ASSLLGNTEAF,TRBV6-6,TRBJ1-1,11
ASSLNGPGANVLT,TRBV5-1,TRBJ2-6,13
ASSPLGGPLGGYT,TRBV3-1/TRBV3-2,TRBJ1-2,13
ASRAGQGGPGELF,TRBV10-2,TRBJ2-2,13
ATSDFEGRETQY,TRBV24-1,TRBJ2-5,12
ASSNGQAHKVSQH,TRBV19,TRBJ1-5,13
AISEYINGYT,TRBV10-3,TRBJ1-2,10
ASSESRDRVSGETQY,TRBV10-1,TRBJ2-5,15
ASGLAVPGQDVKNIQY,TRBV12-5,TRBJ2-4,16
ASSDPRGPMNTEAF,TRBV25-1,TRBJ1-1,14
ASSPQGQGGRPQH,TRBV7-9,TRBJ1-5,13
AWSGTGLHYT,TRBV30,TRBJ1-2,10
AWGARTGWVTAF,TRBV30,TRBJ1-1,12
ASSPGTGGKNTEAF,TRBV3-1/TRBV3-2,TRBJ1-1,14
ASSIVAGQVAQPQH,TRBV19,TRBJ1-5,14
ASSIDRNNEQF,TRBV2,TRBJ2-1,11
ASSVGRGGQGGTDTQY,TRBV9,TRBJ2-3,16
AWSALAGGQETQY,TRBV30,TRBJ2-5,13
ASSRQSSGANVLT,TRBV19,TRBJ2-6,13
ASGGNYGYT,TRBV11-1,TRBJ1-2,9
ASSLSGGRVIQY,TRBV19,TRBJ2-4,12
ASSPIAGWGTGELF,TRBV7-8,TRBJ2-2,14
ASSQGTEPNEKLF,TRBV4-3,TRBJ1-4,13
ASRTPGQGYNEQF,TRBV27,TRBJ2-1,13
ASSPGLAGGSYNEQF,TRBV27,TRBJ2-1,15
ASSPRGPGANVLT,TRBV6-5,TRBJ2-6,13
ASSQADRRYT,TRBV3-1/TRBV3-2,TRBJ1-2,10
ASSLATGLARETQY,TRBV11-3,TRBJ2-5,14
AWINRGHDNEQF,TRBV30,TRBJ2-1,12
AISEGTGLEKLF,TRBV10-3,TRBJ1-4,12
ASSQRGASQETQY,TRBV3-1/TRBV3-2,TRBJ2-5,13
ASSPSWAYGYT,TRBV7-2,TRBJ1-2,11
ASSEYVTQY,TRBV19,TRBJ2-3,9
ASSELVGSEF,TRBV10-2,TRBJ2-1,10
ATLTGTGEAF,TRBV6-5,TRBJ1-1,10
ASRLHRGGANVLT,TRBV27,TRBJ2-6,13
ASRRPGQGASPLH,TRBV6-6,TRBJ1-6,13
ASSHMTGLYTNYGYT,TRBV18,TRBJ1-2,15
ASRGTGRGNEQF,TRBV11-2,TRBJ2-1,12
ASSIRGYEQF,TRBV19,TRBJ2-1,10
ATTGVNTGELF,TRBV24-1,TRBJ2-2,11
ASSLAGFLTEAF,TRBV3-1/TRBV3-2,TRBJ1-1,12